This TCR beta chain comes out of a study of cytomegalovirus exposure and HLA in healthy donors. Study-wide results and caveats: Overall, approximately 150 TCR beta chains were annotated as cytomegalovirus-associated.

PCR primers comprised 60 Vbeta and 13 Jbeta primers. The data were produced by immunoSEQ multiplex PCR, yet TCRdb's version contains in-frame clones alone and is incomplete. In the table there are 170,000 or so clones, about four fifths of which are singletons. Turning to this clone: The antigen is undetermined.

Deletions cut 11 bases from V and 4 bases from J, with 23 bases between. Germline loops: CDR1 MNHNY, CDR2 SVGAGI (reference sequence). The CDR3 runs to 15 residues. The receptor was isolated from a girl aged 5 to 17 in good health and CMV-seropositive. The material sequenced was PBMCs. J is TRBJ1-2 and V is TRBV6-6; D unresolved. The CDR3 spells CAVSNPGPSVYGYTF. The CDR3 DNA sequence: TGTGCCGTCTCCAACCCTGGCCCCAGTGTCTATGGCTACACCTTC.